The T cell receptor beta chain described here comes from a study of Tregs in tolerant kidney transplant recipients. Sequenced by immunoSEQ multiplex PCR; TCRdb stores in-frame clones only, minus some. The data show some 110,000 clones, roughly 93% seen once. Concerning this clone itself: As yet, its antigen is unknown.

Study results and limitations: Biological reproducibility was not directly addressed in this study.

Unstimulated Tregs (CD4+CD25+CD127-) and CD4+CD25- non-Tregs were sorted from PBMCs. Trimming cost V 2 bases and J 7 bases; bases outside gene matches: 2. Looked up from germline, CDR1 is SGHRS and CDR2 is YFSETQ. This CDR3 has 14 amino acids. Sequences were obtained from CD4+ T cells from blood. The gene calls are TRBV5-1 and TRBJ1-6; 8 bases match TRBD1. The TCR originated in a human donor in good health. CDR3 coding DNA: TGCGCCAGCAGCTTTACAGGGGGGAATTCACCCCTCCACTTT. Amino acids: CASSFTGGNSPLHF.